The following is a TCR beta chain sequence with its context. The antigen is undetermined. The data are from a study of cytomegalovirus exposure and HLA in healthy donors. General study points: There were some 150 TCR beta chains listed as cytomegalovirus-associated. Cytomegalovirus status was reportedly diagnosed by the classifier with high specificity and sensitivity.

The study drew the donors from its 120-subject validation cohort, separate from the roughly 710-subject first cohort. Assay used: immunoSEQ multiplex PCR; TCRdb lists only in-frame clones, some missing. The data hold 200,000 to 250,000 clones, with around four fifths observed a single time. Per the germline V gene, CDR1 is LNHNV and CDR2 is YYDKDF (reference sequence). Trimming cost V 1 base and J 1 base; bases outside gene matches: 5. CDR3 length equals 17 residues. This receptor was obtained from a woman younger than 35 in good health and CMV-seronegative. The chain combines TRBV15 with TRBJ2-3; TRBD2 matches 10 bases. What was sequenced was PBMCs. The CDR3 bases are TGTGCCACCAGCAGAGGCGTAAGCGGGGGGGGCACAGATACGCAGTATTTT. The encoded protein is CATSRGVSGGGTDTQYF. The full variable domain, with the rest looked up from reference TRBV15 and TRBJ2-3, is DAMVIQNPRYQVTQFGKPVTLSCSQTLNHNVMYWYQQKSSQAPKLLFHYYDKDFNNEADTPDNFQSRRPNTSFCFLDIRSPGLGDTAMYLCATSRGVSGGGTDTQYFGPGTRLTVL.